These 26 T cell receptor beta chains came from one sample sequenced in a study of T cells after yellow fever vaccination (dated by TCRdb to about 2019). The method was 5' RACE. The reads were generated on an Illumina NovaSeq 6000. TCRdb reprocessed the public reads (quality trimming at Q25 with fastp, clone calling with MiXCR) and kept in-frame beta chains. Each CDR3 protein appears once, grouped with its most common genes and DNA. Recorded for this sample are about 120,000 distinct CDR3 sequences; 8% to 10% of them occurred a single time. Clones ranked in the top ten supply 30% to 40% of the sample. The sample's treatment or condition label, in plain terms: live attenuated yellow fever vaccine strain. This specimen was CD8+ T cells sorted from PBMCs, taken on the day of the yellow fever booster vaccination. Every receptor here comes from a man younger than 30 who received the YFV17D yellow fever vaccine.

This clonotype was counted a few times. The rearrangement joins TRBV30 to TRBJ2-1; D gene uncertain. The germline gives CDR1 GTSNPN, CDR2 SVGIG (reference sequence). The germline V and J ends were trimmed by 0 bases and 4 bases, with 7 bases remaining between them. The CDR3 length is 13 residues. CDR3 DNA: TGTGCCTGGAGTGTGGGCGCATACAATGAGCAGTTCTTC. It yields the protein CAWSVGAYNEQFF.

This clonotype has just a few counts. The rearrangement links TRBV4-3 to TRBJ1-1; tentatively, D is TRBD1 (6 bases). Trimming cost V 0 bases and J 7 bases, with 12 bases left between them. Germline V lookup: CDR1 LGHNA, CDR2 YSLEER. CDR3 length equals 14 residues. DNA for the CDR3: TGCGCCAGCAGCCAAGATACAGGGTCTGTTGAAGCTTTCTTT. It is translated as CASSQDTGSVEAFF.

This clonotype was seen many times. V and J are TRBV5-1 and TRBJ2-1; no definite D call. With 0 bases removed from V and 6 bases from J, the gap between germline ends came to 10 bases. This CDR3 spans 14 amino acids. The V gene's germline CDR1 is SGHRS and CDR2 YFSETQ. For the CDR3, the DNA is TGCGCCAGCAGCTTGGGGCGCCGTGGCAATGAGCAGTTCTTC. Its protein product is CASSLGRRGNEQFF.

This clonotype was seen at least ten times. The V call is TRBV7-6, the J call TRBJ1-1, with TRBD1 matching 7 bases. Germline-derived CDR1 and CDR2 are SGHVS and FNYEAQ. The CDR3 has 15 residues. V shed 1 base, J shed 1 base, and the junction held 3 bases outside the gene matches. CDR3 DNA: TGTGCCAGCAGCTTAGAGGCAGGGGGGAACACTGAAGCTTTCTTT. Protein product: CASSLEAGGNTEAFF.

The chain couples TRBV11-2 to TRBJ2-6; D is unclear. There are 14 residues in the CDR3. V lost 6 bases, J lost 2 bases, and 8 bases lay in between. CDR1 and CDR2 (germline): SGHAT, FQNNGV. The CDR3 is CASRDLPGANVLTF. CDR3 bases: TGTGCCAGCAGGGACCTACCTGGGGCCAACGTCCTGACTTTC.

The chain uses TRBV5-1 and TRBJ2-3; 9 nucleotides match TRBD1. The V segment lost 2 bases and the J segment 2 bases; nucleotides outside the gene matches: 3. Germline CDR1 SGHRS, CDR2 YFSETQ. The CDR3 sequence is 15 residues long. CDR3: CASSFGQGFTDTQYF. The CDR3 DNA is TGCGCCAGCAGCTTCGGACAGGGGTTCACAGATACGCAGTATTTT.

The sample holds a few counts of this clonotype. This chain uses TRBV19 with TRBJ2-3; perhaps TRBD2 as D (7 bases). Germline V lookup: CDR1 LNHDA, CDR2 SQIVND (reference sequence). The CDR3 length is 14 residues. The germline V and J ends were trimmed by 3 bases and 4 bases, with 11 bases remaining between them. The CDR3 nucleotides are TGTGCCAGTAGTATCAGGGGAGGGCCAGATACGCAGTATTTT. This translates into CASSIRGGPDTQYF. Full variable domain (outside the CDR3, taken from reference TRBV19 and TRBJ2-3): DGGITQSPKYLFRKEGQNVTLSCEQNLNHDAMYWYRQDPGQGLRLIYYSQIVNDFQKGDIAEGYSVSREKKESFPLTVTSAQKNPTAFYLCASSIRGGPDTQYFGPGTRLTVL.

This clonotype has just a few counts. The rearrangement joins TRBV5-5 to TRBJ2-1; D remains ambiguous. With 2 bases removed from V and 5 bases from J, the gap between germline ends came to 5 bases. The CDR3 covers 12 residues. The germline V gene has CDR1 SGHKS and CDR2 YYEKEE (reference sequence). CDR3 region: CASSLLDNEQFF. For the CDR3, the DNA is TGTGCCAGCAGCTTACTGGACAATGAGCAGTTCTTC.

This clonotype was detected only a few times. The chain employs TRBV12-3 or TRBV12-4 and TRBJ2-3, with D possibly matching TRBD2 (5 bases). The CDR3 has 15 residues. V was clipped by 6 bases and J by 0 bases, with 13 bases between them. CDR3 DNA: TGTGCCAGCAGCCCCCGGGGTTCTAGCACAGATACGCAGTATTTT. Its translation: CASSPRGSSTDTQYF.

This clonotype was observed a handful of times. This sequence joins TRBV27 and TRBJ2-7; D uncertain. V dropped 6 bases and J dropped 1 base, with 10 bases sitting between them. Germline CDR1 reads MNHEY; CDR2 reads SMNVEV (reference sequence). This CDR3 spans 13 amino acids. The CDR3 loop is CASRPGPSYEQYF. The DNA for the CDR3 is TGTGCCAGCAGGCCCGGGCCATCCTACGAGCAGTACTTC.

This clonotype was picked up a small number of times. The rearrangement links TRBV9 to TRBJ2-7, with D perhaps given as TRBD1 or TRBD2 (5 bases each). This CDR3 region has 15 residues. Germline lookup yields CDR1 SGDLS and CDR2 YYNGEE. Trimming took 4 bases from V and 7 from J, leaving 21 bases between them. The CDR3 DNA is TGTGCCAGCAGCTACCGGGACCGTGATTTTAGGGAGCAGTACTTC. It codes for CASSYRDRDFREQYF. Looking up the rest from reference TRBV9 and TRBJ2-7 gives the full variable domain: DSGVTQTPKHLITATGQRVTLRCSPRSGDLSVYWYQQSLDQGLQFLIQYYNGEERAKGNILERFSAQQFPDLHSELNLSSLELGDSALYFCASSYRDRDFREQYFGPGTRLTVT.

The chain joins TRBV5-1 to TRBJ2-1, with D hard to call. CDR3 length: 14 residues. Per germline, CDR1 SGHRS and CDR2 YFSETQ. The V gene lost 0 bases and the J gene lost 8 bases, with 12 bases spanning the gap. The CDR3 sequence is CASSLAGWVDEQFF. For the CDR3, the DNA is TGCGCCAGCAGCTTGGCCGGCTGGGTCGATGAGCAGTTCTTC. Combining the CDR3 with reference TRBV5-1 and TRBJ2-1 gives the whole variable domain KAGVTQTPRYLIKTRGQQVTLSCSPISGHRSVSWYQQTPGQGLQFLFEYFSETQRNKGNFPGRFSGRQFSNSRSEMNVSTLELGDSALYLCASSLAGWVDEQFFGPGTRLTVL.

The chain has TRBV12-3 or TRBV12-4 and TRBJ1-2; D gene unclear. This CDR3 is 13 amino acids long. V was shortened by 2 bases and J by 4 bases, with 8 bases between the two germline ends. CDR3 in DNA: TGTGCCAGCAGTTTAACAGTTATCTATGGCTACACCTTC. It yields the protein CASSLTVIYGYTF.

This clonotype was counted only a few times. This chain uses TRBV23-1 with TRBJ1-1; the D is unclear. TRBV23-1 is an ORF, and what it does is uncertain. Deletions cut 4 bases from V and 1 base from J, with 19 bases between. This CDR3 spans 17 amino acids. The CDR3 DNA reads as TGCGCCAGCAGTCGGCTAGGGAGATCCCCGGGGAACACTGAAGCTTTCTTT. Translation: CASSRLGRSPGNTEAFF.

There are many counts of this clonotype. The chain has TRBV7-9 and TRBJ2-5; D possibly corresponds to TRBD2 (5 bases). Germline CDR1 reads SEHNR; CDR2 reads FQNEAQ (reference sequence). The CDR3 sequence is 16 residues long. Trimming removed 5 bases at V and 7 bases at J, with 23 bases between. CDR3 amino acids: CASSPSGLYLRGTQYF. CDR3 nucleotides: TGTGCCAGCAGCCCATCTGGACTGTACCTCCGGGGGACCCAGTACTTC.

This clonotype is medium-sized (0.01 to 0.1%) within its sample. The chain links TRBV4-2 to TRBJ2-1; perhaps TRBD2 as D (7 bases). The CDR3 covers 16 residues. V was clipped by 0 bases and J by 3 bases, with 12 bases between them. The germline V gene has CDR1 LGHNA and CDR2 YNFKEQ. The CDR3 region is CASSQDRGGVYNEQFF. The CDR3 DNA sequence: TGTGCCAGCAGCCAAGATAGGGGGGGGGTCTACAATGAGCAGTTCTTC.

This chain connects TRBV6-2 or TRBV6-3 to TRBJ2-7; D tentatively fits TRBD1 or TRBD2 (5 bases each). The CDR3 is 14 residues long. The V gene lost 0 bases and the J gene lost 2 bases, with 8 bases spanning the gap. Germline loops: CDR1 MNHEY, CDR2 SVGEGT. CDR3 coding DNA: TGTGCCAGCAGTTACTCCGGGGCTGCCTACGAGCAGTACTTC. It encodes CASSYSGAAYEQYF.

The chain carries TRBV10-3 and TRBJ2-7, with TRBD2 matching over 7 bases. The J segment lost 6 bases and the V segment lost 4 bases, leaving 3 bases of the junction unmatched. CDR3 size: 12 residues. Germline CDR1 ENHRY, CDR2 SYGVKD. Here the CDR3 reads CAISGGGVEQYV. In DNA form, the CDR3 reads TGTGCCATCAGTGGGGGGGGAGTCGAGCAGTACGTC.

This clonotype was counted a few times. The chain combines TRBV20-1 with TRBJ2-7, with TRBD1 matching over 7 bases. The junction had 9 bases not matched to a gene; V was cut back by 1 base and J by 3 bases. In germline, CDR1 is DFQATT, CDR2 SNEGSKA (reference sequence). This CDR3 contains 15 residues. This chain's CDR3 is CSARGPGDSHYEQYF. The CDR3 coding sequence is TGCAGTGCTAGAGGCCCTGGGGACAGCCACTACGAGCAGTACTTC.

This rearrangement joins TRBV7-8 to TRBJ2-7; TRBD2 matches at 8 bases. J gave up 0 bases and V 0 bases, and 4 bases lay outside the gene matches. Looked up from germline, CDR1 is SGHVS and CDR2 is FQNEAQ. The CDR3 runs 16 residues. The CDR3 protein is CASSLAIAGPSYEQYF. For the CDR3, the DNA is TGTGCCAGCAGCTTAGCCATAGCGGGGCCCTCCTACGAGCAGTACTTC.

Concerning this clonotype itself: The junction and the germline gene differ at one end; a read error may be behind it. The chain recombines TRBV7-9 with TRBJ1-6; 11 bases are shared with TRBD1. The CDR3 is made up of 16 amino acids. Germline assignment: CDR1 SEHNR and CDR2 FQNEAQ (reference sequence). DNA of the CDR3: TGTGCCAGCAGCCCGGACAGGGGGCTCTATAATTCACCCCCCCACTTT. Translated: CASSPDRGLYNSPPHF.

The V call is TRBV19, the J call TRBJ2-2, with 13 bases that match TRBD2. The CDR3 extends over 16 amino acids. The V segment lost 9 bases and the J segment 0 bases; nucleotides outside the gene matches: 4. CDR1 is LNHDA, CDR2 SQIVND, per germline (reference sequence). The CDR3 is CASTSGGASNTGELFF. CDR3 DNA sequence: TGTGCCAGCACTAGCGGGGGGGCTTCGAACACCGGGGAGCTGTTTTTT.

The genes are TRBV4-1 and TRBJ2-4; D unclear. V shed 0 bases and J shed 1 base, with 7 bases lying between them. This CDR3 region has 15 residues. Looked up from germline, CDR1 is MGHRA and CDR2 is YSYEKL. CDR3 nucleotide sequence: TGCGCCAGCAGCCAAGATATGCGTGCCAAAAACATTCAGTACTTC. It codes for CASSQDMRAKNIQYF.

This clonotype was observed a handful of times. The CDR3 region is CASSPTGAYGYTF. In DNA, the CDR3 is TGTGCCAGCAGCCCCACGGGGGCATACGGCTACACCTTC. The genes are TRBV6-5 and TRBJ1-2; TRBD1 might be the D (6 bases). Germline V gene sequence: CDR1 MNHEY, CDR2 SVGAGI. This CDR3 region has 13 residues. Trimming stripped 6 bases from V and 8 bases from J, with 16 bases between.

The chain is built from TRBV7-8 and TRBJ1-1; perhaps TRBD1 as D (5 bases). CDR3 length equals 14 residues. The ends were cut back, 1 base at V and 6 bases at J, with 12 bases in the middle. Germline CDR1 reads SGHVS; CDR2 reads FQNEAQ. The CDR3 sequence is CASSLGGRVPEAFF. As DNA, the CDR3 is TGTGCCAGCAGCTTAGGGGGGAGAGTACCTGAAGCTTTCTTT.

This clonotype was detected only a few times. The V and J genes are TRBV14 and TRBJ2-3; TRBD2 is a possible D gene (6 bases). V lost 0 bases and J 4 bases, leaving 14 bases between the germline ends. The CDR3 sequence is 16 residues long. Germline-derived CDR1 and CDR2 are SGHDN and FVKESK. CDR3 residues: CASSQEDRDFPDTQYF. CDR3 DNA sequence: TGTGCCAGCAGCCAAGAAGATCGGGACTTCCCAGATACGCAGTATTTT.